Listed here is a single T cell receptor beta chain. Its antigen remains unidentified. The sample belongs to a study of T-cell reconstitution after alpha-beta-depleted transplantation in children. Overall study results and limits: Where alpha-beta T cells came from about two months after transplant was reportedly several hundred expanded graft clones. Newly generated T cells supplied most T-cell counts and diversity one year post-transplant.

A library of TCRbeta sequences, prepared with unique molecular identifiers, was generated. TCRdb called the PCR reads again in MiXCR, with one record for every CDR3 protein. The sample has 700,000 or so distinct CDR3 sequences; about an eighth are singletons. Germline loops: CDR1 SGHTA, CDR2 FQGNSA. V lost 5 bases and J 0 bases, leaving 14 bases between the germline ends. The CDR3 contains 15 residues. Sequencing used PBMCs, obtained before TCRalphabeta/CD19-depleted stem cell transplant. The sequence was collected from a girl aged 2 to 10 with congenital amegakaryocytic thrombocytopenia, due to receive a stem cell transplant. This chain connects TRBV7-2 to TRBJ2-7; D uncertain. The DNA for the CDR3 is TGTGCCAGCAGCAGGCAAGAGGAATTCTCCTACGAGCAGTACTTC. It encodes CASSRQEEFSYEQYF.